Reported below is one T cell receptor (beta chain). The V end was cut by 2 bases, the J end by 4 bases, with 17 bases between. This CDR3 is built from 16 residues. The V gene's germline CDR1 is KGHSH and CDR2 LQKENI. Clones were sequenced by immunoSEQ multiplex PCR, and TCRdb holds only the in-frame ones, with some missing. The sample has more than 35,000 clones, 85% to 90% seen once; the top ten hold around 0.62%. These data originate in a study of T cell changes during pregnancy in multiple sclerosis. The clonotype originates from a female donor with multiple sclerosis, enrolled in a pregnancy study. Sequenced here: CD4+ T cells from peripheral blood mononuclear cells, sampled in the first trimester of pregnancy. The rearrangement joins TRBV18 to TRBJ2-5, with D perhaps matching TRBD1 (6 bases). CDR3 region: CASSPASPRGPETQYF. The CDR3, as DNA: TGTGCCAGCTCACCAGCCTCCCCCAGGGGCCCAGAGACCCAGTACTTC.